This is a list of T cell receptor beta chains from one sample in a study of shared clonotypes between healthy human individuals. Profiling relied on immunoSEQ multiplex PCR, and the TCRdb table lists in-frame clones only, not all of them. The sample lists about 1 million clones, around 74% seen once, with 1.4% to 1.5% in the top ten. The sample taken for sequencing was memory CD4+ T cells sorted from blood. Receptor source: a man between 18 and 29 years old in good health. CDR3s include the opening cysteine and the closing phenylalanine or tryptophan. The D gene is left open where the match is weak. Clone size is not always given. Where it is, it says once, few, many or a class for expanded clones.

v_gene	abundance	j_gene	d_gene	CDR3nt	CDR3aa
TRBV18	-	TRBJ2-7	-	TGTGCCAGCTCACCCGTACAGCAGGGGTCCTACGAGCAGTACTTC	CASSPVQQGSYEQYF
TRBV11-2	-	TRBJ1-3	-	TGTGCCAGCAGCTTAGGCAGGGAATACACCATATATTTT	CASSLGREYTIYF
TRBV9	-	TRBJ2-5	-	TGTGCCAGCTCACCTACAGGGCGGGTGGAGGAGACCCAGTACTTC	CASSPTGRVEETQYF
TRBV5-1	-	TRBJ1-6	-	TGCGCCAGCAGCTTGGAGCAGGCGGCCAATTCACCCCTCCACTTT	CASSLEQAANSPLHF
TRBV30	-	TRBJ2-7	-	TGTGCCTGGAGTGTCCGGGGTCGCGAGCAGTACTTC	CAWSVRGREQYF
TRBV5-8	-	TRBJ2-3	TRBD1	TGTGCCAGCAGCTTTTTTGGGACAGCAAGCACAGATACGCAGTATTTT	CASSFFGTASTDTQYF
TRBV5-1	-	TRBJ2-1	-	TGCGCCAGCAGCTTGGGCCAGGGGAGCTCCTACAATGAGCAGTTCTTC	CASSLGQGSSYNEQFF
TRBV5-4	-	TRBJ2-2	TRBD1	TGTGCCAGCAGCATAACAGGGGTGGACACCGGGGAGCTGTTTTTT	CASSITGVDTGELFF
TRBV10-3	-	TRBJ1-2	-	TGTGCCATCAGTGAACCAGGGGAGGTCTATGGCTACACCTTC	CAISEPGEVYGYTF
TRBV27	-	TRBJ1-5	-	TGTGCCAGCAGTTTGAAGGCCGCCTCCGGGCAGCCCCAGCATTTT	CASSLKAASGQPQHF
TRBV4-1	-	TRBJ1-2	-	TGCGCCAGCAGCCAAGCGGAAGGGATCCAGTATGGCTACACCTTC	CASSQAEGIQYGYTF
TRBV6-6	-	TRBJ1-5	-	TGTGCCAGCAGTTACAACCAGGGAAGTCAGCCCCAGCATTTT	CASSYNQGSQPQHF
TRBV11-1	-	TRBJ2-3	TRBD2	TGTGCCAGCAGCCCTACCAGATGGGGACTAGCGGGAGAAGATACGCAGTATTTT	CASSPTRWGLAGEDTQYF
TRBV29-1	once	TRBJ2-3	-	TGCAGCGTTGAAGTTCAAGCCACAGATACGCAGTATTTT	CSVEVQATDTQYF
TRBV11-2	many	TRBJ2-4	-	TGTGCCAGCAGCCCTCAAAACATTCAGTACTTC	CASSPQNIQYF
TRBV18	few	TRBJ1-2	TRBD1	TGTGCCAGCTCACCCCTAGGACAGGGTATGGGCTACACCTTC	CASSPLGQGMGYTF
TRBV2	-	TRBJ1-5	-	TGTGCCAGCGGGCAGGGGCACCAGCCCCAGCATTTT	CASGQGHQPQHF
TRBV5-1	-	TRBJ1-5	-	TGCGCCAGCAGCTTGGATAGCAATCAGCCCCAGCATTTT	CASSLDSNQPQHF
TRBV7-2	-	TRBJ1-2	-	TGTGCCAGCAGCCGGGACATCTATGGCTACACCTTC	CASSRDIYGYTF
TRBV6-9	-	TRBJ1-2	-	TGTGCCAGCACCCCCAGTGATGGTCTTGGCTACACCTTC	CASTPSDGLGYTF
TRBV28	few	TRBJ1-3	-	TGTGCCAGCAGGGGGAAAGGAAACACCATATATTTT	CASRGKGNTIYF
TRBV18	-	TRBJ1-2	TRBD1	TGTGCCAGCGCGGGACAGGGCGGGTGGTCTGGCTACACCTTC	CASAGQGGWSGYTF
TRBV28	-	TRBJ2-7	-	TGTGCCAGCAGTTTCCAGTGGGGGTTCGAGGACGTAATTAGCTACGAGCAGTACTTC	CASSFQWGFEDVISYEQYF
TRBV5-4	-	TRBJ2-3	TRBD2	TGTGCCAGCAGCTTGGGGAGCGGGGGGCAGGGTACGCAGTATTTT	CASSLGSGGQGTQYF
TRBV9	few	TRBJ1-3	-	TGTGCCAGCAGCGTAGAAGGGGAAGGATGGAACACCATATATTTT	CASSVEGEGWNTIYF
TRBV28	-	TRBJ2-1	-	TGTGCCAGCAGTTCCGGGGGAGCCGCTTACAATGAGCAGTTCTTC	CASSSGGAAYNEQFF
TRBV7-9	-	TRBJ2-6	-	TGTGCCAGCAGCTTAGCCGGGGTATATGGGGCCAACGTCCTGACTTTC	CASSLAGVYGANVLTF
TRBV18	-	TRBJ2-7	TRBD2	TGTGCCAGCTCACCACGGGGACTAGACTACGAGCAGTACTTC	CASSPRGLDYEQYF
TRBV6-1	-	TRBJ2-2	-	TGTGCCAGCAGTGACCTATGGCGGAGCACCGGGGAGCTGTTTTTT	CASSDLWRSTGELFF
TRBV5-1	-	TRBJ1-5	TRBD1	TGCGCCAGCAGCTTGGGGACAGGGGGCGGCAATCAGCCCCAGCATTTT	CASSLGTGGGNQPQHF
TRBV5-1	-	TRBJ1-1	-	TGCGCCAGCAGCTTGGTACCTATTACGGGCCATGGCTTGAATGGAGCTTTCTTT	CASSLVPITGHGLNGAFF
TRBV7-9	-	TRBJ2-5	-	TGTGCCAGCAGCTTTGGCGGCCAAGAGACCCAGTACTTC	CASSFGGQETQYF
TRBV15	-	TRBJ2-4	TRBD2	TGTGCCACCAGCAGAGGTGGACTAGCCGAAAACATTCAGTACTTC	CATSRGGLAENIQYF
TRBV7-7	-	TRBJ2-4	-	TGTGCTAGCAACCGCCAGGGGGAGGACATTCAGTACTTC	CASNRQGEDIQYF
TRBV27	-	TRBJ2-5	-	TGTGCCAGCAGCCTTCCCCCCTTACAAGAGACCCAGTACTTC	CASSLPPLQETQYF
TRBV10-3	-	TRBJ2-1	-	TGTGCCATCAGTGTTCAAAACAATGAGCAGTTCTTC	CAISVQNNEQFF
TRBV6-6	once	TRBJ2-5	-	TGTGCCAGCAGTTACTGGGGACAAGAGACCCAGTACTTC	CASSYWGQETQYF
TRBV7-2	-	TRBJ1-2	-	TGTGCCAGCAGCTTCCAGGGTTGGGAGGATGGCTACACCTTC	CASSFQGWEDGYTF
TRBV6-5	-	TRBJ1-4	-	TGTGCCAGCAGTTACTCTCGACCTCCAACTAATGAAAAACTGTTTTTT	CASSYSRPPTNEKLFF
TRBV19	-	TRBJ1-1	-	TGTGCCAGTAGTGACACCATGAACACTGAAGCTTTCTTT	CASSDTMNTEAFF
TRBV11-2	-	TRBJ2-7	-	TGTGCCAGCAGCCGAGGGAGGGGCTTCGGACAGGGAGAGCAGTACTTC	CASSRGRGFGQGEQYF
TRBV7-9	-	TRBJ1-1	-	TGTGCCAGCAGCTTAGGCACGGGCCGTGGAGGGACTGAAGCTTTCTTT	CASSLGTGRGGTEAFF
TRBV11-2	-	TRBJ2-7	TRBD2	TGTGCCAGCAGCTTAAGCGGGATCTCCTACGAGCAGTACTTC	CASSLSGISYEQYF
TRBV7-9	few	TRBJ2-2	-	TGTGCCAGCAGCTTACCGCCCGGGGAGCTGTTTTTT	CASSLPPGELFF
TRBV6-5	-	TRBJ1-1	-	TGTGCCAGCAGTTACTCGATGTGGGCTCTGGACACTGAAGCTTTCTTT	CASSYSMWALDTEAFF
TRBV2	-	TRBJ1-5	-	TGTGCCAGCAGTGAAAACAGGGCGGTCGGACAGCCCCAGCATTTT	CASSENRAVGQPQHF
TRBV30	-	TRBJ2-7	-	TGTGCCTGGAGTGGGGGGACCACACGGTACTTC	CAWSGGTTRYF
TRBV10-2	-	TRBJ1-4	-	TGCGCCAGCAGGGTCGGCCCTAATGAAAAACTGTTTTTT	CASRVGPNEKLFF